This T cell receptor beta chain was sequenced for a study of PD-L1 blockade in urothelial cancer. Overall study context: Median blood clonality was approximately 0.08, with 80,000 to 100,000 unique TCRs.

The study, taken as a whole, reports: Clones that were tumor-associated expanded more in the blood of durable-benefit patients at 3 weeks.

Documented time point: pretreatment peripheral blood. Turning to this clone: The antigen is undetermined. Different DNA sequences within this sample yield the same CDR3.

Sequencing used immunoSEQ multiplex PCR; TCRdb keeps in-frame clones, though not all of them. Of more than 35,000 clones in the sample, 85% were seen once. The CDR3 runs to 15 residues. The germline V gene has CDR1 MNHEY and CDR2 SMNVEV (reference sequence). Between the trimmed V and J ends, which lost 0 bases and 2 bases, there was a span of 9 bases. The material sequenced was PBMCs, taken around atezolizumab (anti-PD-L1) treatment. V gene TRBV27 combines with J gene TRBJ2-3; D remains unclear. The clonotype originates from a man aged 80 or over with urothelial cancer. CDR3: CASSLSRRNTDTQYF. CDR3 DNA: TGTGCCAGCAGTTTATCGCGGCGAAACACAGATACGCAGTATTTT.